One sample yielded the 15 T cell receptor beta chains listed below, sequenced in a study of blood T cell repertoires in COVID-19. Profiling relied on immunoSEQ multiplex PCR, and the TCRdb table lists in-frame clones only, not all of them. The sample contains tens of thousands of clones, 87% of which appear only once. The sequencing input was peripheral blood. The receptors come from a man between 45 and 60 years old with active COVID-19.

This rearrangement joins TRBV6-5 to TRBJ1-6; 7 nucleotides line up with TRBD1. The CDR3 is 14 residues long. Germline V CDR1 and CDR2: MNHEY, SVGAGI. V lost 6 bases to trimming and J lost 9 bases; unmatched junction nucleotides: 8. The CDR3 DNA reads TGTGCCAGCAGCTACGGTGCAGGGGGTTCACCCCTCCACTTT. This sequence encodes CASSYGAGGSPLHF.

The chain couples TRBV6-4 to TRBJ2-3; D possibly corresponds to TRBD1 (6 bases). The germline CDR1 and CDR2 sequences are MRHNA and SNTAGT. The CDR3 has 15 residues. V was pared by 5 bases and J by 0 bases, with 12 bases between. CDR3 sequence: CASSYRVESTDTQYF. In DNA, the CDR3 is TGTGCCAGCAGTTACAGGGTAGAGAGCACAGATACGCAGTATTTT.

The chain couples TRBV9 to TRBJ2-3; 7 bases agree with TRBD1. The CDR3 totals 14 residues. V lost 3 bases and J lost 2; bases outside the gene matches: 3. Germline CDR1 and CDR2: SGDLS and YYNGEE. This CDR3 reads CASSAQGYTDTQYF. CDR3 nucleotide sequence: TGTGCCAGCAGCGCACAGGGGTACACAGATACGCAGTATTTT.

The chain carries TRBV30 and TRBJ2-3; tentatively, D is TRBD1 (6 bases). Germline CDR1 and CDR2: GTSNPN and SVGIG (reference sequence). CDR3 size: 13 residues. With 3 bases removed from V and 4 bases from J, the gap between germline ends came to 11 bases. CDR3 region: CAWSLQGPDTQYF. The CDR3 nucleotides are TGTGCCTGGAGCCTACAGGGCCCAGATACGCAGTATTTT.

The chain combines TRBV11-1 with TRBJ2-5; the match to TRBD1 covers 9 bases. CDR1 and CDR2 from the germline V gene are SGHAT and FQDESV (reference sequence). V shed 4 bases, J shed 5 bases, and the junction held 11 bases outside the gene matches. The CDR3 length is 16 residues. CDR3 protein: CASSSPLTGGYETQYF. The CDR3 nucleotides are TGTGCCAGCAGCTCTCCCCTGACAGGGGGATACGAGACCCAGTACTTC.

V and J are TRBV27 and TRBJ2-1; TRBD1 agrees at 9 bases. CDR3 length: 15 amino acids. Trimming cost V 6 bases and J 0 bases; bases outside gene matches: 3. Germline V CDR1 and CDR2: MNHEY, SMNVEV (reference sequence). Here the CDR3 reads CASSWDRVSYNEQFF. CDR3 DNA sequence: TGTGCCAGCAGCTGGGACAGGGTCTCCTACAATGAGCAGTTCTTC.

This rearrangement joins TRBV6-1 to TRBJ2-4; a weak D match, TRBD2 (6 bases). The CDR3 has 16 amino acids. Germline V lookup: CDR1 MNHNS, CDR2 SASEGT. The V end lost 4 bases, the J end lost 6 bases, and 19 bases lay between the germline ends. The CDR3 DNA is TGTGCCAGCAGTGGAGCAACGGGACTCCCTTCAAACATTCAGTACTTC. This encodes CASSGATGLPSNIQYF.

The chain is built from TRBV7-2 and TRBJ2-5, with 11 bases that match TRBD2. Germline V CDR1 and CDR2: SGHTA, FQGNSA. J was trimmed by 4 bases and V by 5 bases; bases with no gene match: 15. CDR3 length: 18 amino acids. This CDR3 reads CASSPGTGGTSGRETQYF. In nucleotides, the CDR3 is TGTGCCAGCAGCCCAGGTACTGGGGGGACTAGCGGAAGAGAGACCCAGTACTTC.

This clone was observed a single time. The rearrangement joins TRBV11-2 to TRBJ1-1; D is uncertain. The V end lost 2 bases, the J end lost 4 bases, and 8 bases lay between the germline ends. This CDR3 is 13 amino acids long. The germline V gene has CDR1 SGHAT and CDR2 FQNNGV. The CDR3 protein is CASSLPSGTEAFF. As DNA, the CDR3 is TGTGCCAGCAGCTTACCGTCAGGCACTGAAGCTTTCTTT.

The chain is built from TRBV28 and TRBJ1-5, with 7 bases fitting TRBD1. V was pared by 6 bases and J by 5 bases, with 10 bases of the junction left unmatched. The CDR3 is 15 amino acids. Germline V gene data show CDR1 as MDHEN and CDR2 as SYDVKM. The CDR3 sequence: CASSILRDRHQPQHF. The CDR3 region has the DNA TGTGCCAGCAGCATCCTTCGGGACAGACATCAGCCCCAGCATTTT.

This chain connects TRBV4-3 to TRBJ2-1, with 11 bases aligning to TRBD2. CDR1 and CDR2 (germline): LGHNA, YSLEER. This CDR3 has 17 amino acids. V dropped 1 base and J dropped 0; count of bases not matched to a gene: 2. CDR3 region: CASSQVLAGGSYNEQFF. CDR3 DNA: TGCGCCAGCAGCCAAGTCCTAGCGGGGGGCTCCTACAATGAGCAGTTCTTC.

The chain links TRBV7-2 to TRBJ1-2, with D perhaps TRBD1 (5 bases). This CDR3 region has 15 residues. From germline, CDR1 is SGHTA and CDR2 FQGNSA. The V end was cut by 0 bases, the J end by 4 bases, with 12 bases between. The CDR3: CASSLAAGELYGYTF. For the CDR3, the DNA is TGTGCCAGCAGCTTAGCAGCGGGGGAGCTCTATGGCTACACCTTC.

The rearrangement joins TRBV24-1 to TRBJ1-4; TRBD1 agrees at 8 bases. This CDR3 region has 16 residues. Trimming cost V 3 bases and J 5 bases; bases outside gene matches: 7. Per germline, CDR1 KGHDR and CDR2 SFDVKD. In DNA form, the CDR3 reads TGTGCCACCAGTGATCCCGCCAGGGGGCGAAATGAAAAACTGTTTTTT. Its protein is CATSDPARGRNEKLFF.

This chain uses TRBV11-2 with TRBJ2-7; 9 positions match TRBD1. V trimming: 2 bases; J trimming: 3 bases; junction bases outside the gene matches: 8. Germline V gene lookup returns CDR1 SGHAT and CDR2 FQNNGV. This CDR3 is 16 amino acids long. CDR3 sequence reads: CASSLSPGQGIYEQYF. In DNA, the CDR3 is TGTGCCAGCAGCTTATCCCCGGGACAGGGTATCTACGAGCAGTACTTC.

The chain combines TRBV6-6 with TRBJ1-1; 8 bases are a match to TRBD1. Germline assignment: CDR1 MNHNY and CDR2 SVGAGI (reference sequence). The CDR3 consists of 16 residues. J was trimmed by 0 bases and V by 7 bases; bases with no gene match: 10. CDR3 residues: CASTYQGAAMNTEAFF. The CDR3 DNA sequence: TGTGCCAGCACCTATCAGGGGGCAGCCATGAACACTGAAGCTTTCTTT.